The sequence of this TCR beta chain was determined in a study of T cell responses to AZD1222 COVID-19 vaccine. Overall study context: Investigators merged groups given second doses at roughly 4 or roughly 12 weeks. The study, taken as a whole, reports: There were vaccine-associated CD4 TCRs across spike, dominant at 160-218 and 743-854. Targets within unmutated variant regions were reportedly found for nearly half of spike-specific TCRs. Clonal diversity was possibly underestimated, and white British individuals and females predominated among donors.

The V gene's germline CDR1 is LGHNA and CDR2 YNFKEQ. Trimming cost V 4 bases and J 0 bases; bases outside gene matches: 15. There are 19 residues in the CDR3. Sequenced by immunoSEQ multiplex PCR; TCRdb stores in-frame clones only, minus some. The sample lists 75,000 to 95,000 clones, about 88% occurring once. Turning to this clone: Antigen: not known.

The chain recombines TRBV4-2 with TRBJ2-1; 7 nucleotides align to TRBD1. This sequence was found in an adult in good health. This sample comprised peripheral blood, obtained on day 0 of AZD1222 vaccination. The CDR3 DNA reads TGTGCCAGCAGCCTTTCTCGTCCCCAGACAGGGAGCTCCTACAATGAGCAGTTCTTC. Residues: CASSLSRPQTGSSYNEQFF.